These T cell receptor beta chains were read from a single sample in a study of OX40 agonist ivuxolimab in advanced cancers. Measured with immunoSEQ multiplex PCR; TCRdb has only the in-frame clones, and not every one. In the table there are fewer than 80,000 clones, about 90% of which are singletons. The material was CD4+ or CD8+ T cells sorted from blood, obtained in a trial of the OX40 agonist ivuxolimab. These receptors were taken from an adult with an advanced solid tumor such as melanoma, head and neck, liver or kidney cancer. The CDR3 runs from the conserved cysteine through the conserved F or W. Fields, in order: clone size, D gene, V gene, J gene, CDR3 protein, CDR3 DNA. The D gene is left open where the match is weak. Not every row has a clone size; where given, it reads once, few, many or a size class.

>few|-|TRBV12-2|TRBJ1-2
CASRLVGFEYGTGCEYGYTF
TGTGCAAGTCGCTTAGTAGGGTTTGAATATGGGACAGGGTGCGAGTATGGCTACACCTTC
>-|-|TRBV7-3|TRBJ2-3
CASSSLSADTQYF
TGTGCCAGCAGCTCACTTTCGGCAGATACGCAGTATTTT
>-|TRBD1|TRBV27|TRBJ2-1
CASSLAGTGKAPLYNEQFF
TGTGCCAGCAGTTTAGCCGGGACAGGGAAGGCCCCCCTTTACAATGAGCAGTTCTTC
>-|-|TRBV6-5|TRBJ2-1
CASSYFGGMDEQFF
TGTGCCAGCAGTTACTTCGGCGGGATGGATGAGCAGTTCTTC
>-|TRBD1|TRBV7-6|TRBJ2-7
CASSPDRGNYEQYF
TGTGCCAGCAGCCCGGACAGGGGAAACTACGAGCAGTACTTC
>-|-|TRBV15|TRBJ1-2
CATQDQGSGYTF
TGTGCCACTCAAGATCAGGGGTCTGGCTACACCTTC
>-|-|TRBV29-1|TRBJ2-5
CSVVAGTQYF
TGCAGCGTTGTCGCGGGGACCCAGTACTTC
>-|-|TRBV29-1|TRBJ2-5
CSVVKWETQYF
TGCAGCGTTGTAAAGTGGGAGACCCAGTACTTC
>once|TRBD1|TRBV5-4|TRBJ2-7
CASSGDRAYEQYF
TGTGCCAGCAGCGGGGACAGGGCTTACGAGCAGTACTTC
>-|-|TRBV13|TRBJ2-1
CASSPARAYNEQFF
TGTGCCAGCAGCCCCGCACGGGCTTACAATGAGCAGTTCTTC
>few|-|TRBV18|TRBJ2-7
CASSGAYEQYF
TGTGCCAGCTCGGGCGCCTACGAGCAGTACTTC
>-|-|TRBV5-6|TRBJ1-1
CASSVGTIGEAFF
TGTGCCAGCAGCGTCGGGACCATTGGTGAAGCTTTCTTT
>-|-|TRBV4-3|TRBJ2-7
CASSQDTEGRGYEQYF
TGCGCCAGCAGCCAAGATACTGAGGGACGGGGCTACGAGCAGTACTTC
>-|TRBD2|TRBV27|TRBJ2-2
CASRTLAGDTGELFF
TGTGCCAGCAGAACACTAGCGGGAGACACCGGGGAGCTGTTTTTT
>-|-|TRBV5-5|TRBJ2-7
CASSVSPGYYEQYF
TGTGCCAGCAGCGTGAGTCCAGGGTACTACGAGCAGTACTTC
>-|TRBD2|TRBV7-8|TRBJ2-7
CASSLGGAGGPWEQYF
TGTGCCAGCAGCTTAGGTGGAGCGGGAGGGCCGTGGGAGCAGTACTTC
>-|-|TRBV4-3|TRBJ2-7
CASSQDGGTSEQYF
TGCGCCAGCAGCCAAGATGGGGGGACCTCTGAGCAGTACTTC
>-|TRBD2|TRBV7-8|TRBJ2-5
CASSPGLAGGPGQTQYF
TGTGCCAGCAGCCCGGGACTAGCGGGAGGGCCGGGGCAGACCCAGTACTTC
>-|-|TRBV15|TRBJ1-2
CATSRDAGQGIYGYTF
TGTGCCACCAGCAGAGATGCAGGGCAGGGGATTTATGGCTACACCTTC
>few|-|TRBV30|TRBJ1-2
CAWSVPASYGYTF
TGTGCCTGGAGTGTACCGGCTTCCTATGGCTACACCTTC